These 14 T cell receptor beta chains came from one sample sequenced in a study of identical twins. MiXCR, run by TCRdb on the 5' RACE reads, gives a single entry per CDR3 protein. This sample has 500,000 to 650,000 distinct CDR3 sequences, with about 22% found just once. These same records also appear under a second study, on yellow fever vaccine responses in identical twins.

What was sequenced was CD4+ T cells sorted from blood. The receptors shown here come from a woman aged 18-29 years in good health.

This clonotype came up once. The chain links TRBV5-1 to TRBJ2-3; no clear D gene. The germline V gene encodes CDR1 SGHRS and CDR2 YFSETQ. The CDR3 loop spans 13 amino acids. The V and J ends lost 2 bases and 2 bases respectively, with 6 bases between them. The CDR3 region has the DNA TGCGCCAGCAGCTTACCACCCACAGATACGCAGTATTTT. Its protein product is CASSLPPTDTQYF. Supplemented by reference TRBV5-1 and TRBJ2-3, the full variable domain reads KAGVTQTPRYLIKTRGQQVTLSCSPISGHRSVSWYQQTPGQGLQFLFEYFSETQRNKGNFPGRFSGRQFSNSRSEMNVSTLELGDSALYLCASSLPPTDTQYFGPGTRLTVL.

The rearrangement uses TRBV12-3 or TRBV12-4 and TRBJ1-6; D perhaps matches TRBD1 (5 bases). The V end was cut by 9 bases, the J end by 7 bases, with 13 bases between. The CDR3 has 13 amino acids. The CDR3 reads CASTGTENSPLHF. The CDR3 region has the DNA TGTGCCAGTACCGGGACGGAGAATTCACCCCTCCACTTT.

This rearrangement joins TRBV25-1 to TRBJ2-3, with 11 bases fitting TRBD2. The CDR3 is 14 amino acids. V trimming: 3 bases; J trimming: 11 bases; junction bases outside the gene matches: 7. Germline lookup yields CDR1 MGHDK and CDR2 SYGVNS. CDR3 nucleotide sequence: TGTGCCAGCAGTGACCCTACTAGCGGGAGCTTGCAGTATTTT. It codes for CASSDPTSGSLQYF.

Only a few counts were recorded for this clonotype. This chain links TRBV10-3 with TRBJ2-2, with a weak D call TRBD1 (6 bases). Per germline, CDR1 ENHRY and CDR2 SYGVKD. This CDR3 has 17 amino acids. Deletions cut 2 bases from V and 2 bases from J, with 15 bases between. CDR3 amino acids: CAISERARDTNTGELFF. The CDR3 DNA reads TGTGCCATCAGTGAGCGAGCTCGGGACACCAACACCGGGGAGCTGTTTTTT.

The gene calls are TRBV6-1 and TRBJ2-5; no clear D gene. CDR3 length equals 13 residues. Trimming shortened V by 0 bases and J by 7 bases, and 9 bases separated the two germline ends. Germline-derived CDR1 and CDR2 are MNHNS and SASEGT. This chain's CDR3 is CASSEAPRRTQYF. CDR3 sequence (DNA): TGTGCCAGCAGTGAAGCCCCAAGGAGGACCCAGTACTTC.

This clonotype was counted between two and nine times. This sequence joins TRBV5-6 and TRBJ2-7; D may be TRBD2 (5 bases). V lost 1 base to trimming and J lost 9 bases, with 20 bases between them. This CDR3 region has 15 residues. Germline lookup yields CDR1 SGHDT and CDR2 YYEEEE. CDR3 in DNA: TGTGCCAGCAGCTTGTGGTCCGGGATAAAAAAGGGGCAGTACTTC. This sequence encodes CASSLWSGIKKGQYF.

This chain connects TRBV5-1 to TRBJ2-2; 8 nucleotides agree with TRBD2. With 0 bases clipped from V and 0 bases from J, the junction kept 4 bases outside the gene matches. CDR1 is SGHRS, CDR2 YFSETQ, per germline. The CDR3 consists of 17 residues. The CDR3 loop reads CASSLGALAANTGELFF. The CDR3 nucleotides are TGCGCCAGCAGCTTGGGGGCACTAGCGGCGAACACCGGGGAGCTGTTTTTT.

The V call is TRBV7-9, the J call TRBJ2-7; 8 nucleotides line up with TRBD1. The germline gives CDR1 SEHNR, CDR2 FQNEAQ (reference sequence). V was clipped by 1 base and J by 8 bases; unmatched bases: 7. The CDR3 has 14 residues. CDR3 sequence: CASSLEGQGIQQYF. CDR3 nucleotides: TGTGCCAGCAGCTTAGAAGGACAGGGTATCCAGCAGTACTTC.

The rearrangement uses TRBV12-3 or TRBV12-4 and TRBJ1-1; D is possibly TRBD1 (5 bases). The CDR3 contains 13 residues. V lost 6 bases, J lost 7 bases, and 15 bases lay in between. CDR3 bases: TGTGCCAGCAGCTCCCGAGGGGTCAATGAAGCTTTCTTT. It translates to CASSSRGVNEAFF.

This clonotype was recorded a few times. The chain carries TRBV6-5 and TRBJ1-3, with TRBD1 matching 7 bases. CDR1 is MNHEY, CDR2 SVGAGI, per germline. V lost 2 bases, J lost 8 bases, and 15 bases stayed unmatched. This CDR3 spans 17 amino acids. The CDR3 DNA reads TGTGCCAGCAGTTACCTTGGGCAGGGGGAGTTCAGGGACACCATATATTTT. Protein product: CASSYLGQGEFRDTIYF.

This clonotype was detected only a few times. This sequence joins TRBV20-1 and TRBJ2-1, with TRBD2 matching 11 bases. Germline CDR1 and CDR2: DFQATT and SNEGSKA (reference sequence). The CDR3 runs 13 residues. The trim removed 5 bases at V and 14 bases at J, leaving 11 bases unmatched. The CDR3 sequence is CSASAPTSGNEFF. The CDR3, as DNA: TGCAGTGCTTCCGCCCCGACTAGCGGGAATGAGTTCTTC.

The CDR3 coding sequence is TGCGCCAGCAGCCGTTGGGACAGGGATACCGGGGAGCTGTTTTTT. This encodes CASSRWDRDTGELFF. The chain links TRBV5-1 to TRBJ2-2, with 9 bases identical to TRBD1. The CDR3 length is 15 residues. Per the germline V gene, CDR1 is SGHRS and CDR2 is YFSETQ. J was trimmed by 5 bases and V by 4 bases; bases with no gene match: 6.

This clonotype has at least ten counts. The rearrangement links TRBV7-2 to TRBJ2-7; 7 bases are a match to TRBD1. The CDR3 is made up of 13 amino acids. V lost 4 bases, J lost 4 bases, and 4 bases stayed unmatched. The germline gives CDR1 SGHTA, CDR2 FQGNSA. The CDR3, as DNA: TGTGCCAGCAGCTCGGACAGGAGTTACGAGCAGTACTTC. It is translated as CASSSDRSYEQYF.

This clonotype was counted only a few times. The chain combines TRBV7-6 with TRBJ2-2, with D possibly matching TRBD1 (6 bases). The length of the CDR3 is 15 residues. Germline V gene sequence: CDR1 SGHVS, CDR2 FNYEAQ. Trimming removed 4 bases at V and 3 bases at J, with 12 bases between. The CDR3 bases are TGTGCCAGCAGCTCCGGACAGAGATACACCGGGGAGCTGTTTTTT. This codes for CASSSGQRYTGELFF.